This record concerns one TCR beta chain sequence. This receptor's antigen is unknown. No quality values exist for individual bases; no much larger clone is one base distant. RNA was extracted using the RNeasy kit, and about 0.5 to 1 ug of the RNA was reverse transcribed with random hexamers. TCR beta CDR3 regions were amplified with the immunoSEQ multiplex PCR assay covering 54 Vbeta and 13 Jbeta segments. Bias from PCR amplification was corrected by using a synthetic template baseline for primer optimization and for computational correction. As for the authors' bioinformatics: Reads were annotated to V, D and J genes per IMGT and analyzed with immunoSEQ Analyzer, keeping only productive sequences. To calculate clonality, Shannon entropy was normalized by log2 of the number of productive unique sequences and then subtracted from one. For each patient and control, public and private clones were evaluated among the 100 most prevalent clones. A clone was defined as Susac-specific if it was absent from the healthy and MS cohorts, from over a thousand published viral clones and from other ImmuneACCESS disease sequences. Through fastp at Q25 and MiXCR, TCRdb rebuilt clones from the public reads, retaining in-frame beta chains. Rows are combined by CDR3 protein, so each entry shows the most common genes and DNA. TCRdb assigned the V and J calls; the authors' analysis was not used. This sample has about 81,000 distinct CDR3 sequences in its table, and roughly 94% of those were observed once. Approximately 0.92% of the sample is held by the ten biggest clonotypes.

Trimming costs V 10 bases and J 5 bases, and their ends lie 23 bases apart. Sequences LNHDA (CDR1) and SQIVND (CDR2) are obtained from the germline V gene (reference sequence). Reading from cysteine to phenylalanine, the CDR3 counts 16 amino acids. Only the CDR3 part of the read is kept: 48 bases, read in frame from the first base. The sample comes from a study of CD8 T cells in Susac syndrome (dated by TCRdb to the late 2010s). Background for the entire study: Of the Susac syndrome patients who were sequenced, eight were in clinical remission while roughly six had clinically active disease. At blood withdrawal, Susac syndrome patients were therapy-naive, treated with corticosteroids (with IVIg additionally given to some), or treated with IVIg alone. The study used repertoire sequencing to test whether antigen drove CD8+ T cell activation and differentiation in Susac syndrome. CD8+ T cell repertoire clonality was compared between about 12 healthy donors, some 14 Susac syndrome patients and roughly 15 multiple sclerosis patients.

High-throughput TCR beta sequencing profiled peripheral blood CD8+ and CD4+ T cells from healthy donors, Susac syndrome patients and multiple sclerosis patients. Recently defined diagnostic criteria for definite or probable disease were met by the Susac syndrome patients. CD8+ TEMRA cells were enriched by FACS, while bulk CD8+ and CD4+ T cells were purified by magnetic negative isolation. Blood was collected in EDTA tubes and processed within 24 hours, with PBMCs isolated through density gradient centrifugation. PBMCs destined for TCR sequencing were cryopreserved in liquid nitrogen and later thawed in a 37 °C water bath. A purity of at least 90% was achieved for sorted or isolated CD4+, CD8+ and CD8+ TEMRA cells. Here is what the overall study found, with its caveats: Clonal expansion was seen in Susac syndrome CD8+ repertoires, peaking in CD8+ TEMRA cells and being greater in clinically active patients than in remitting ones. The number of individuals in the TCR sequencing and HLA analysis was acknowledged as relatively small. Under 20 and five Susac-specific public clones were found in the total CD8+ and CD8+ TEMRA repertoires, respectively.

Sequencing was done on a sample of CD8+ T cells from PBMCs. The TCR comes from a human donor with Susac syndrome. The sequence links TRBV19 to TRBJ2-2; TRBD2 is a possible D gene, resting on 5 matching bases. The nucleotide sequence reads as follows: TGTGCCACCACACCCGGGATGGCCGTAACTACCGGGGAGCTGTTTTTT. The encoded protein is CATTPGMAVTTGELFF.